The 31 T cell receptor beta chains below all came from one sample that was sequenced in a study of spatial heterogeneity in lung cancer. This sample's time point: sample taken at primary tumor resection. Using its own MiXCR run on the 5' RACE reads, TCRdb lists one record per CDR3 protein. Found here are around 87,000 distinct CDR3 sequences, approximately 12% of them singletons; the top ten hold roughly 41%. The specimen was PBMCs, collected at surgery. These receptors originate from a male donor with early-stage non-small cell lung cancer.

This clonotype showed up just a few times. The CDR3 region has the DNA TGTGCCAGTAGGGCAGGGACTGCTAACTATGGCTACACCTTC. Amino acids: CASRAGTANYGYTF. The V gene is TRBV19, the J gene TRBJ1-2; maybe TRBD1 (5 bases). This CDR3 is 14 amino acids long. Germline lookup yields CDR1 LNHDA and CDR2 SQIVND (reference sequence). V shed 6 bases and J shed 0 bases, with 11 bases lying between them.

This clonotype was counted ten times or more. V is TRBV14 and J is TRBJ1-1, with D unresolved. CDR3 size: 15 residues. V was pared by 1 base and J by 1 base, with 10 bases between. Germline values: CDR1 SGHDN, CDR2 FVKESK. The CDR3 region is CASSQVERANTEAFF. CDR3 nucleotide sequence: TGTGCCAGCAGCCAAGTAGAGAGAGCGAACACTGAAGCTTTCTTT.

In DNA form, the CDR3 reads TGTGCCAGCAGTTACCGGCGGGGTTATAATTCACCCCTCCACTTT. As protein: CASSYRRGYNSPLHF. The genes are TRBV6-2 or TRBV6-3 and TRBJ1-6; D uncertain. Looked up from germline, CDR1 is MNHEY and CDR2 is SVGEGT. V lost 2 bases, J lost 4 bases, and 9 bases lay in between. The CDR3 is 15 residues long.

This clonotype was counted only a few times. The chain links TRBV5-4 to TRBJ2-7; D gene uncertain. The CDR3 has 13 amino acids. Germline V gene data show CDR1 as SGHNT and CDR2 as YYREEE (reference sequence). Trimming stripped 4 bases from V and 6 bases from J, with 14 bases between. The CDR3 spells CASSPGTWVEQYF. The CDR3 region has the DNA TGTGCCAGCAGCCCAGGTACCTGGGTCGAGCAGTACTTC.

The chain has TRBV10-3 and TRBJ2-1; 8 bases match TRBD2. Germline V gene lookup returns CDR1 ENHRY and CDR2 SYGVKD. The trim removed 5 bases at V and 8 bases at J, leaving 14 bases unmatched. The CDR3 is 16 residues long. CDR3 sequence (DNA): TGTGCCATCAGTTTTTCCCGCCCAGGAGCGGGGGATGAGCAGTTCTTC. Protein product: CAISFSRPGAGDEQFF.

This clonotype was observed at least ten times. The chain uses TRBV28 and TRBJ2-7; D is possibly TRBD2 (5 bases). CDR1 is MDHEN and CDR2 is SYDVKM in the germline V gene. With 4 bases removed from V and 2 bases from J, the gap between germline ends came to 6 bases. The CDR3 has 12 amino acids. The CDR3 DNA reads TGTGCCAGCAGTTACGGGACCTACGAGCAGTACTTC. Protein: CASSYGTYEQYF.

Only a few counts were recorded for this clonotype. This chain's CDR3 is CASIQGNTIYF. The CDR3 bases are TGTGCCAGCATACAAGGAAACACCATATATTTT. The chain uses TRBV6-2 or TRBV6-3 and TRBJ1-3; unclear D gene. V shed 7 bases and J shed 4 bases, with 5 bases lying between them. The CDR3 spans 11 residues. Germline lookup yields CDR1 MNHEY and CDR2 SVGEGT.

This clonotype was observed a few times. The gene calls are TRBV5-1 and TRBJ2-7; 7 positions agree with TRBD2. CDR3 length: 16 amino acids. Losses at the gene ends were 1 base for V and 2 bases for J; bases not matched to a gene: 9. Germline V gene data show CDR1 as SGHRS and CDR2 as YFSETQ. Here the CDR3 DNA reads TGCGCCAGCAGCTTGCGGCTAGCGGAACTACCCTACGAGCAGTACTTC. This codes for CASSLRLAELPYEQYF.

A few counts support this clonotype. The V and J genes are TRBV13 and TRBJ2-5; D remains ambiguous. CDR1 and CDR2 (germline): PRHDT, FYEKMQ (reference sequence). The CDR3 has 17 residues. V was clipped by 2 bases and J by 0 bases, with 16 bases between them. The CDR3 DNA is TGTGCCAGCAGCTTAAGGGCCCCACGAGACTACCAAGAGACCCAGTACTTC. This codes for CASSLRAPRDYQETQYF.

V is TRBV3-1 and J is TRBJ2-5; 8 bases are shared with TRBD1. The CDR3 sequence is 13 residues long. Losses at the gene ends were 4 bases for V and 4 bases for J; bases not matched to a gene: 2. Germline CDR1 LGHDT, CDR2 YNNKEL (reference sequence). The CDR3 sequence: CASSLQGAETQYF. As DNA, the CDR3 is TGTGCCAGCAGCCTCCAGGGGGCAGAGACCCAGTACTTC.

The chain joins TRBV12-3 or TRBV12-4 to TRBJ1-4; 9 bases are a match to TRBD1. J lost 5 bases, V lost 3 bases, and 1 base had no gene match. The CDR3 has 14 residues. As DNA, the CDR3 is TGTGCCAGCAGTTTGGGGACAGGGAATGAAAAACTGTTTTTT. It specifies CASSLGTGNEKLFF.

This clonotype was recorded at least ten times. This chain links TRBV5-6 with TRBJ1-5, with TRBD1 identical over 7 bases. This CDR3 region has 14 residues. V dropped 1 base and J dropped 5; count of bases not matched to a gene: 3. The germline gives CDR1 SGHDT, CDR2 YYEEEE. CDR3 loop: CASSLLGGYQPQHF. The CDR3, as DNA: TGTGCCAGCAGCTTGTTAGGGGGCTATCAGCCCCAGCATTTT.

Details on this clonotype: A read error may be the cause here, since a much bigger clone is one base away. CDR3 bases: TGCAGTGCTGCCCAGGGCAGGGGACCGGGCGACCGTCAGCCCCAGCATTTT. Translating it yields CSAAQGRGPGDRQPQHF. The chain joins TRBV20-1 to TRBJ1-5; D is perhaps TRBD1 (6 bases). The V and J ends lost 5 bases and 6 bases respectively, with 26 bases between them. Germline V gene sequence: CDR1 DFQATT, CDR2 SNEGSKA (reference sequence). The CDR3 loop spans 17 amino acids.

The chain recombines TRBV20-1 with TRBJ1-2; 8 positions match TRBD1. CDR3 size: 14 residues. J lost 6 bases, V lost 2 bases, and 8 bases had no gene match. CDR1 is DFQATT, CDR2 SNEGSKA, per germline (reference sequence). The DNA for the CDR3 is TGCAGTGCTAGATTGGGCAGGGGGCAAGATGGCTACACCTTC. This sequence encodes CSARLGRGQDGYTF.

This clonotype came up many times. This rearrangement joins TRBV28 to TRBJ2-1; TRBD2 aligns across 10 bases. CDR1 and CDR2 (germline): MDHEN, SYDVKM. The CDR3 has 15 amino acids. The V and J ends lost 5 bases and 7 bases, in that order; junction bases with no gene match: 8. The CDR3 protein is CASSLSSGRENEQFF. The CDR3 region has the DNA TGTGCCAGCAGTCTCTCTAGCGGGAGAGAGAATGAGCAGTTCTTC.

This clonotype was picked up many times. The chain employs TRBV28 and TRBJ2-7; TRBD1 matches 9 bases. This CDR3 is 14 amino acids long. The germline V gene has CDR1 MDHEN and CDR2 SYDVKM. With 2 bases clipped from V and 6 bases from J, the junction kept 5 bases outside the gene matches. DNA for the CDR3: TGTGCCAGCAGTTTAGACAGGGGGTCTGGCGAGCAGTACTTC. Amino acids: CASSLDRGSGEQYF.

The chain employs TRBV28 and TRBJ2-3, with D possibly TRBD2 on 6 matching bases. Germline CDR1 and CDR2: MDHEN and SYDVKM. The CDR3 length is 18 residues. Deletions cut 3 bases from V and 3 bases from J, with 22 bases between. As DNA, the CDR3 is TGTGCCAGCAGTTTGCCCCGGCGTAGGCGGGAAACAACAGATACGCAGTATTTT. Its translation is CASSLPRRRRETTDTQYF.

V usage is TRBV29-1 and J usage is TRBJ1-4; D unresolved. Germline-derived CDR1 and CDR2 are SQVTM and ANQGSEA. This CDR3 is 14 amino acids long. Trimming pared 0 bases from V and 7 bases from J, leaving 12 bases between. CDR3 nucleotide sequence: TGCAGCGTTGAAGATTCACGGGGAGGTGAAAAACTGTTTTTT. Translation: CSVEDSRGGEKLFF.

This clonotype came up a few times. The rearrangement links TRBV5-5 to TRBJ2-7; the D gene could be TRBD1 or TRBD2 (6 bases each). The V end lost 0 bases, the J end lost 7 bases, and 14 bases lay between the germline ends. This CDR3 is built from 14 residues. Germline lookup yields CDR1 SGHKS and CDR2 YYEKEE (reference sequence). The CDR3 protein is CASSLGLGGREQYF. The DNA for the CDR3 is TGTGCCAGCAGCTTGGGGTTGGGGGGCCGGGAGCAGTACTTC. Using reference TRBV5-5 and TRBJ2-7 for the parts outside the CDR3, the full variable domain is DAGVTQSPTHLIKTRGQQVTLRCSPISGHKSVSWYQQVLGQGPQFIFQYYEKEERGRGNFPDRFSARQFPNYSSELNVNALLLGDSALYLCASSLGLGGREQYFGPGTRLTVT.

This clonotype has a count of ten or more. The chain joins TRBV28 to TRBJ1-1, with D uncertain. The CDR3 is made up of 12 amino acids. V was trimmed by 3 bases and J by 2 bases, leaving 4 bases between them. The germline V gene has CDR1 MDHEN and CDR2 SYDVKM. Here the CDR3 reads CASSFPNTEAFF. The DNA for the CDR3 is TGTGCCAGCAGTTTCCCTAACACTGAAGCTTTCTTT.

This clonotype was recorded many times. The rearrangement uses TRBV19 and TRBJ2-5; 9 bases map to TRBD1. Germline V gene data show CDR1 as LNHDA and CDR2 as SQIVND (reference sequence). J gave up 5 bases and V 5 bases, and 6 bases lay outside the gene matches. The CDR3 is 14 amino acids. In DNA, the CDR3 is TGTGCCAGTAGTGGGACAGGGTCTCTGGAGACCCAGTACTTC. This translates into CASSGTGSLETQYF.

The V gene is TRBV6-2 or TRBV6-3, the J gene TRBJ1-2; tentatively, D is TRBD1 (5 bases). CDR1 and CDR2 from the germline V gene are MNHEY and SVGEGT. The CDR3 contains 14 residues. V lost 7 bases, J lost 4 bases, and 16 bases lay in between. The CDR3 spells CASTLRDRIYGYTF. The CDR3 DNA reads as TGTGCCAGCACCCTTCGGGACCGGATCTATGGCTACACCTTC.

In its sample, this clonotype was seen many times. V usage is TRBV28 and J usage is TRBJ2-3, with a weak D call TRBD1 (6 bases). The V end was cut by 4 bases, the J end by 4 bases, with 21 bases between. CDR1 and CDR2 from the germline V gene are MDHEN and SYDVKM. The CDR3 has 17 amino acids. For the CDR3, the DNA is TGTGCCAGCAGTTCCCACAACAGGGACGCTCCATCAGATACGCAGTATTTT. This gives the protein CASSSHNRDAPSDTQYF. The full variable domain, with the rest looked up from reference TRBV28 and TRBJ2-3, is DVKVTQSSRYLVKRTGEKVFLECVQDMDHENMFWYRQDPGLGLRLIYFSYDVKMKEKGDIPEGYSVSREKKERFSLILESASTNQTSMYLCASSSHNRDAPSDTQYFGPGTRLTVL.

This clonotype was found a few times. The chain has TRBV3-1 and TRBJ2-2; no firm D call. The CDR3 sequence is 15 residues long. CDR1 is LGHDT and CDR2 is YNNKEL in the germline V gene (reference sequence). V gave up 4 bases and J gave up 2 bases, with 11 bases separating them. The CDR3 loop is CASSPLPTNTGELFF. The CDR3, as DNA: TGTGCCAGCAGCCCCTTGCCGACCAACACCGGGGAGCTGTTTTTT.

A few counts support this clonotype. The rearrangement uses TRBV6-2 or TRBV6-3 and TRBJ1-6; 9 bases match TRBD1. Germline V CDR1 and CDR2: MNHEY, SVGEGT. The CDR3 consists of 14 residues. Trimming took 5 bases from V and 9 from J; bases not matched to a gene: 5. The chain's CDR3 is CASSPDRGSSPLHF. CDR3 nucleotides: TGTGCCAGCAGTCCCGACAGGGGGTCTTCACCCCTCCACTTT.

CDR3 loop: CASSLLGESNQPQHF. The CDR3 DNA is TGTGCCAGCAGCTTGTTGGGGGAGAGCAATCAGCCCCAGCATTTT. The V call is TRBV5-5, the J call TRBJ1-5, with D possibly matching TRBD1 (5 bases). Looked up from germline, CDR1 is SGHKS and CDR2 is YYEKEE (reference sequence). The CDR3 has 15 amino acids. V was clipped by 1 base and J by 1 base, with 9 bases between them. Based on the CDR3 plus reference TRBV5-5 and TRBJ1-5, the full variable domain is DAGVTQSPTHLIKTRGQQVTLRCSPISGHKSVSWYQQVLGQGPQFIFQYYEKEERGRGNFPDRFSARQFPNYSSELNVNALLLGDSALYLCASSLLGESNQPQHFGDGTRLSIL.

The rearrangement links TRBV28 to TRBJ2-3; D uncertain. Germline loops: CDR1 MDHEN, CDR2 SYDVKM. The V end was cut by 6 bases, the J end by 2 bases, with 12 bases between. The CDR3 consists of 14 residues. The CDR3 DNA reads TGTGCCAGCAGCCCGACATTTTACACAGATACGCAGTATTTT. Its translation is CASSPTFYTDTQYF.

This chain uses TRBV30 with TRBJ2-7, with TRBD2 matching over 11 bases. V shed 0 bases, J shed 4 bases, and the junction held 2 bases outside the gene matches. The germline gives CDR1 GTSNPN, CDR2 SVGIG (reference sequence). This CDR3 contains 14 residues. The CDR3 reads CAWSVTSGSYEQYF. The CDR3 DNA follows: TGTGCCTGGAGTGTAACTAGCGGGAGTTACGAGCAGTACTTC.

The rearrangement joins TRBV7-2 to TRBJ1-3; 7 nucleotides line up with TRBD1. CDR1 is SGHTA, CDR2 FQGNSA, per germline. This CDR3 has 15 amino acids. J lost 4 bases, V lost 5 bases, and 8 bases had no gene match. DNA for the CDR3: TGTGCCAGCAGCAACGAACAGGGGCCGGGAAACACCATATATTTT. Its translation: CASSNEQGPGNTIYF.

This clonotype was picked up a small number of times. This chain connects TRBV6-5 to TRBJ1-5; TRBD1 might be the D (5 bases). The V end lost 5 bases, the J end lost 4 bases, and 12 bases lay between the germline ends. This CDR3 region has 14 residues. In germline, CDR1 is MNHEY, CDR2 SVGAGI. CDR3 in DNA: TGTGCCAGCAGTAGGGGCTCGGGGAATCAGCCCCAGCATTTT. This sequence encodes CASSRGSGNQPQHF.

The J gene is TRBJ2-5, the V gene TRBV27; D perhaps matches TRBD1 (6 bases). The ends were cut back, 2 bases at V and 5 bases at J, with 12 bases in the middle. There are 14 residues in the CDR3. Germline values: CDR1 MNHEY, CDR2 SMNVEV (reference sequence). CDR3 protein: CASSLGAGVETQYF. In nucleotides, the CDR3 is TGTGCCAGCAGTTTAGGCGCAGGGGTGGAGACCCAGTACTTC.